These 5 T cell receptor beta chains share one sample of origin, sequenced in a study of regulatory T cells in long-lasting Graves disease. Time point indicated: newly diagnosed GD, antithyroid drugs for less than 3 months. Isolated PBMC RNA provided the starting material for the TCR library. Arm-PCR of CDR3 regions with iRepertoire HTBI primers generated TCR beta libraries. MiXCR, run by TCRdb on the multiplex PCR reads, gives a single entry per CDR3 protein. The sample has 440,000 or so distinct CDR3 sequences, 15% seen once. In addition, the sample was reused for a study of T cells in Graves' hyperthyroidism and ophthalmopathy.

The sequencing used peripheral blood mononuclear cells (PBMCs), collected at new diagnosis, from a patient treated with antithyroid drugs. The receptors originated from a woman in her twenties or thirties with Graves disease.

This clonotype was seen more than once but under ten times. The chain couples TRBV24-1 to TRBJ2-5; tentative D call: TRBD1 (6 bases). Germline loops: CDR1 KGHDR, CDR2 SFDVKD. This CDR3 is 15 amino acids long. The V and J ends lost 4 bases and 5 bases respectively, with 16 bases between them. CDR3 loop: CATSEAVRGSETQYF. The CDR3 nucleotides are TGTGCCACCAGTGAAGCAGTTAGGGGGTCGGAGACCCAGTACTTC.

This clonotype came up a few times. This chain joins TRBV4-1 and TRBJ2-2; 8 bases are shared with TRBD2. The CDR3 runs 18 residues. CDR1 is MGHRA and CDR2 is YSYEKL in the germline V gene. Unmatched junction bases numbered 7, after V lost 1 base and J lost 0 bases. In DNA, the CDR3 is TGCGCCAGCAGCCAAGGGGGTGGCGGGAGGACGAACACCGGGGAGCTGTTTTTT. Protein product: CASSQGGGGRTNTGELFF.

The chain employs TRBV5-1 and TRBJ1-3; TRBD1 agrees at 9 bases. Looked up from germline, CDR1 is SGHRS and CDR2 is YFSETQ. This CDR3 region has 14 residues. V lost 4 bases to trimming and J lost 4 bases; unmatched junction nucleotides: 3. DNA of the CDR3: TGCGCCAGCAGCCGGACAGGGGACGGAAACACCATATATTTT. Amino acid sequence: CASSRTGDGNTIYF.

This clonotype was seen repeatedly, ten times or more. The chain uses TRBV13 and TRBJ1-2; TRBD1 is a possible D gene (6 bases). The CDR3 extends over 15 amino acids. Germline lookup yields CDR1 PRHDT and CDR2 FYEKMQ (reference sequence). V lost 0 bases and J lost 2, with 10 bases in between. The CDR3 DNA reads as TGTGCCAGCAGCTTAGGACAGGGAGGAAACTATGGCTACACCTTC. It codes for CASSLGQGGNYGYTF.

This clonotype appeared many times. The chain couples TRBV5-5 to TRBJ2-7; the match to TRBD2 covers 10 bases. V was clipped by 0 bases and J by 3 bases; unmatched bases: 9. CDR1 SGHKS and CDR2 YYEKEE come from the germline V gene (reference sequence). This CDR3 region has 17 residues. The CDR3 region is CASSLAGERTSGYEQYF. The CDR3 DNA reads TGTGCCAGCAGCTTGGCAGGGGAAAGGACTAGCGGCTACGAGCAGTACTTC.